A selection of T cell receptor beta chains follows, all from one sample in a study of beta chain features in type 1 diabetes. Data came from immunoSEQ multiplex PCR; TCRdb stores just in-frame clones and leaves some out. The sample holds 350,000 to 450,000 clones, about 15% seen once. Sequencing was performed on naive CD4+ T cells from blood. Receptor source: a man under 40 in good health. Each CDR3 is given with its conserved first and last residue. D genes are given only for firm matches. Not all rows give a size; the values are once, few, many and, for expanded clones, a class.

D gene: .; V gene: TRBV5-1; clone size: .; J gene: TRBJ1-1; CDR3 protein: CASSLAEAQTEAFF; CDR3 DNA: TGCGCCAGCAGCTTGGCCGAAGCGCAGACTGAAGCTTTCTTT
D gene: .; V gene: TRBV9; clone size: few; J gene: TRBJ2-1; CDR3 protein: CASSVAGSNEQFF; CDR3 DNA: TGTGCCAGCAGCGTAGCTGGGTCCAATGAGCAGTTCTTC
D gene: .; V gene: TRBV5-4; clone size: .; J gene: TRBJ1-1; CDR3 protein: CASSLPGVEVNTEAFF; CDR3 DNA: TGTGCCAGCAGCCTCCCCGGGGTGGAAGTGAACACTGAAGCTTTCTTT
D gene: .; V gene: TRBV10-3; clone size: few; J gene: TRBJ2-3; CDR3 protein: CAISGTAGGTDTQYF; CDR3 DNA: TGTGCCATCAGTGGCACGGCAGGGGGCACAGATACGCAGTATTTT
D gene: TRBD1; V gene: TRBV7-2; clone size: .; J gene: TRBJ1-2; CDR3 protein: CASSFGRDSYKANYGYTF; CDR3 DNA: TGTGCCAGCAGCTTTGGCCGGGACAGTTATAAAGCTAACTATGGCTACACCTTC
D gene: TRBD2; V gene: TRBV5-4; clone size: once; J gene: TRBJ2-3; CDR3 protein: CASTSGGPTNTQYF; CDR3 DNA: TGTGCCAGCACCTCGGGGGGGCCGACGAATACGCAGTATTTT
D gene: .; V gene: TRBV5-1; clone size: few; J gene: TRBJ2-5; CDR3 protein: CATSGGESKTQYF; CDR3 DNA: TGCGCCACCTCGGGCGGGGAATCTAAGACCCAGTACTTC
D gene: .; V gene: TRBV7-2; clone size: many; J gene: TRBJ2-4; CDR3 protein: CASSLSWLAKNIQYF; CDR3 DNA: TGTGCCAGCAGCTTATCCTGGTTAGCCAAAAACATTCAGTACTTC
D gene: .; V gene: TRBV6-5; clone size: few; J gene: TRBJ2-5; CDR3 protein: CASSRTPGQETQYF; CDR3 DNA: TGTGCCAGCAGTAGGACACCGGGGCAAGAGACCCAGTACTTC
D gene: .; V gene: TRBV10-3; clone size: .; J gene: TRBJ2-5; CDR3 protein: CAMSGGPQETQYF; CDR3 DNA: TGTGCCATGTCCGGCGGGCCCCAAGAGACCCAGTACTTC
D gene: .; V gene: TRBV14; clone size: few; J gene: TRBJ1-2; CDR3 protein: CASSRTGRRDYGYTF; CDR3 DNA: TGTGCCAGCAGTCGTACAGGGCGTCGGGACTATGGCTACACCTTC
D gene: TRBD1; V gene: TRBV6-5; clone size: few; J gene: TRBJ2-5; CDR3 protein: CASSYTSGGRETQYF; CDR3 DNA: TGTGCCAGCAGTTACACGTCAGGGGGTAGAGAGACCCAGTACTTC
D gene: .; V gene: TRBV7-6; clone size: .; J gene: TRBJ2-2; CDR3 protein: CASSLEAGAGELFF; CDR3 DNA: TGTGCCAGCAGCTTAGAGGCTGGGGCCGGGGAGCTGTTTTTT
D gene: .; V gene: TRBV9; clone size: few; J gene: TRBJ1-1; CDR3 protein: CASSTQVMNTEAFF; CDR3 DNA: TGTGCCAGCAGCACACAGGTTATGAACACTGAAGCTTTCTTT
D gene: .; V gene: TRBV10-3; clone size: .; J gene: TRBJ2-7; CDR3 protein: CAIRDGTSYEQYF; CDR3 DNA: TGTGCCATCAGGGATGGAACGTCCTACGAGCAGTACTTC
D gene: .; V gene: TRBV29-1; clone size: .; J gene: TRBJ2-3; CDR3 protein: CSGAISDTQYF; CDR3 DNA: TGCAGCGGGGCGATATCGGATACGCAGTATTTT
D gene: .; V gene: TRBV2; clone size: .; J gene: TRBJ2-5; CDR3 protein: CASSLTRRETQYF; CDR3 DNA: TGTGCCAGCAGTCTGACTAGGCGGGAGACCCAGTACTTC
D gene: .; V gene: TRBV11-2; clone size: few; J gene: TRBJ2-5; CDR3 protein: CAITGQGQETQYF; CDR3 DNA: TGTGCCATCACGGGGCAGGGCCAAGAGACCCAGTACTTC
D gene: .; V gene: TRBV5-5; clone size: few; J gene: TRBJ2-7; CDR3 protein: CASRDIARSYEQYF; CDR3 DNA: TGTGCCAGCAGGGATATCGCCCGCTCCTACGAGCAGTACTTC
D gene: .; V gene: TRBV5-1; clone size: few; J gene: TRBJ2-5; CDR3 protein: CASRRDVGRGRETQYF; CDR3 DNA: TGCGCCAGCAGGAGAGACGTCGGTAGGGGGAGAGAGACCCAGTACTTC
D gene: .; V gene: TRBV2; clone size: few; J gene: TRBJ1-4; CDR3 protein: CASSGEFSEKLFF; CDR3 DNA: TGTGCCAGCAGCGGCGAATTCAGTGAAAAACTGTTTTTT
D gene: TRBD1; V gene: TRBV7-2; clone size: few; J gene: TRBJ2-7; CDR3 protein: CASSSGTGSYEQYF; CDR3 DNA: TGTGCCAGCAGTTCCGGGACAGGCTCCTACGAGCAGTACTTC
D gene: .; V gene: TRBV29-1; clone size: few; J gene: TRBJ2-7; CDR3 protein: CSMLSLLGEQYF; CDR3 DNA: TGCAGCATGTTGTCCCTCCTAGGCGAGCAGTACTTC
D gene: .; V gene: TRBV29-1; clone size: many; J gene: TRBJ2-3; CDR3 protein: CSFVLVTDTQYF; CDR3 DNA: TGCAGCTTTGTCCTTGTTACAGATACGCAGTATTTT
D gene: .; V gene: TRBV25-1; clone size: few; J gene: TRBJ1-2; CDR3 protein: CASSDAYGYTF; CDR3 DNA: TGTGCCAGCAGTGATGCCTATGGCTACACCTTC
D gene: .; V gene: TRBV19; clone size: .; J gene: TRBJ1-2; CDR3 protein: CASSKSGYGYTF; CDR3 DNA: TGTGCCAGTAGTAAGTCCGGGTATGGCTACACCTTC
D gene: .; V gene: TRBV19; clone size: few; J gene: TRBJ1-1; CDR3 protein: CASSISGIDAFF; CDR3 DNA: TGTGCCAGTAGTATATCCGGTATTGATGCTTTCTTT
D gene: .; V gene: TRBV7-9; clone size: few; J gene: TRBJ1-2; CDR3 protein: CASSSSTGTSGHTF; CDR3 DNA: TGTGCCAGCAGCTCGTCAACCGGGACATCCGGTCACACCTTC
D gene: TRBD1; V gene: TRBV11-2; clone size: .; J gene: TRBJ2-3; CDR3 protein: CASSLAGGGTDTQYF; CDR3 DNA: TGTGCCAGCAGCTTAGCAGGGGGTGGCACAGATACGCAGTATTTT
D gene: .; V gene: TRBV7-2; clone size: .; J gene: TRBJ2-1; CDR3 protein: CASSLDRRWGNEQFF; CDR3 DNA: TGTGCCAGCAGCTTAGATCGGAGGTGGGGCAATGAGCAGTTCTTC
D gene: .; V gene: TRBV9; clone size: .; J gene: TRBJ2-5; CDR3 protein: CASSVALARTQYF; CDR3 DNA: TGTGCCAGCAGCGTAGCCTTGGCCAGGACCCAGTACTTC
D gene: TRBD2; V gene: TRBV6-5; clone size: .; J gene: TRBJ2-1; CDR3 protein: CASSRLAGGVEQFF; CDR3 DNA: TGTGCCAGCAGTAGACTAGCGGGAGGCGTTGAGCAGTTCTTC
D gene: .; V gene: TRBV23-1; clone size: few; J gene: TRBJ1-2; CDR3 protein: CASSQSPILGYTF; CDR3 DNA: TGCGCCAGCAGTCAATCACCCATTCTCGGCTACACCTTC
D gene: TRBD2; V gene: TRBV10-3; clone size: .; J gene: TRBJ2-1; CDR3 protein: CATRGLADHNEQFF; CDR3 DNA: TGTGCCACTCGTGGACTAGCGGACCACAATGAGCAGTTCTTC
D gene: TRBD2; V gene: TRBV30; clone size: few; J gene: TRBJ2-1; CDR3 protein: CAWSVLLAGGFVFF; CDR3 DNA: TGTGCCTGGAGTGTACTCCTGGCGGGAGGATTCGTGTTCTTC
D gene: .; V gene: TRBV7-2; clone size: .; J gene: TRBJ2-7; CDR3 protein: CASSLGRGSYEQYF; CDR3 DNA: TGTGCCAGCAGCTTAGGGCGCGGATCCTACGAGCAGTACTTC
D gene: TRBD1; V gene: TRBV7-2; clone size: .; J gene: TRBJ2-7; CDR3 protein: CASSPAGTGPYEQYF; CDR3 DNA: TGTGCCAGCAGCCCGGCCGGGACAGGGCCCTACGAGCAGTACTTC
D gene: .; V gene: TRBV30; clone size: .; J gene: TRBJ1-1; CDR3 protein: CAWSRRGLTNTEAFF; CDR3 DNA: TGTGCCTGGAGCCGCCGGGGCCTCACGAACACTGAAGCTTTCTTT
D gene: TRBD2; V gene: TRBV29-1; clone size: .; J gene: TRBJ2-3; CDR3 protein: CSVGETSADTQYF; CDR3 DNA: TGCAGCGTTGGGGAGACTAGCGCAGATACGCAGTATTTT
D gene: .; V gene: TRBV15; clone size: few; J gene: TRBJ2-6; CDR3 protein: CATSRDRGLSSGANVPTF; CDR3 DNA: TGTGCCACCAGCAGAGATCGGGGACTCTCATCTGGGGCCAACGTCCCGACTTTC
D gene: .; V gene: TRBV9; clone size: .; J gene: TRBJ2-6; CDR3 protein: CASSVSPNVGANVLTF; CDR3 DNA: TGTGCCAGCAGCGTATCCCCAAATGTAGGGGCCAACGTCCTGACTTTC
D gene: .; V gene: TRBV6-5; clone size: .; J gene: TRBJ2-4; CDR3 protein: CASSYSMSGAKNIQYF; CDR3 DNA: TGTGCCAGCAGTTACTCGATGTCGGGGGCCAAAAACATTCAGTACTTC
D gene: .; V gene: TRBV23-1; clone size: .; J gene: TRBJ2-2; CDR3 protein: CASSQSRARGKLKIGELFF; CDR3 DNA: TGCGCCAGCAGTCAATCCAGGGCACGGGGGAAACTCAAGATCGGGGAGCTGTTTTTT
D gene: .; V gene: TRBV11-2; clone size: few; J gene: TRBJ2-5; CDR3 protein: CASSLRPETQYF; CDR3 DNA: TGTGCCAGCAGCTTACGCCCGGAGACCCAGTACTTC
D gene: TRBD2; V gene: TRBV27; clone size: few; J gene: TRBJ2-1; CDR3 protein: CASSPRLAGVNNEQFF; CDR3 DNA: TGTGCCAGCAGTCCTCGACTAGCGGGAGTGAACAATGAGCAGTTCTTC
D gene: TRBD1; V gene: TRBV2; clone size: .; J gene: TRBJ1-1; CDR3 protein: CASMKDRGSVNTEAFF; CDR3 DNA: TGTGCCAGCATGAAGGACAGGGGATCGGTGAACACTGAAGCTTTCTTT
D gene: TRBD2; V gene: TRBV7-2; clone size: few; J gene: TRBJ2-1; CDR3 protein: CASSLGGTPNEQFF; CDR3 DNA: TGTGCCAGCAGCTTGGGGGGGACTCCCAATGAGCAGTTCTTC
D gene: .; V gene: TRBV9; clone size: .; J gene: TRBJ1-2; CDR3 protein: CASSENPGVGLVYGYTF; CDR3 DNA: TGTGCCAGCAGCGAAAACCCCGGGGTCGGATTAGTCTATGGCTACACCTTC
D gene: .; V gene: TRBV9; clone size: .; J gene: TRBJ1-5; CDR3 protein: CASSVAGGSNQPQHF; CDR3 DNA: TGTGCCAGCAGCGTAGCCGGAGGGAGCAATCAGCCCCAGCATTTT
D gene: TRBD1; V gene: TRBV7-9; clone size: .; J gene: TRBJ2-7; CDR3 protein: CASSLDGTAYEQYF; CDR3 DNA: TGTGCCAGCAGCTTAGACGGGACAGCCTACGAGCAGTACTTC
D gene: TRBD2; V gene: TRBV10-3; clone size: few; J gene: TRBJ2-1; CDR3 protein: CAIKTSGGADEQFF; CDR3 DNA: TGTGCCATCAAGACTAGCGGGGGGGCCGATGAGCAGTTCTTC
D gene: .; V gene: TRBV6-5; clone size: .; J gene: TRBJ2-3; CDR3 protein: CASGRTGLTDTQYF; CDR3 DNA: TGTGCCAGTGGGCGTACGGGACTCACAGATACGCAGTATTTT